What follows are 9 T cell receptor beta chains derived from one specimen sequenced in a study of T cells in Graves' hyperthyroidism and ophthalmopathy. TCR beta CDR3 region amplification was performed from RNA transcripts. The primer set for the first-round RT-PCR of the TCR CDR3 was HTBI. TCRdb independently ran MiXCR on the multiplex PCR reads; one entry per CDR3 protein. The sample lists approximately 600,000 distinct CDR3 sequences; around 15% were seen once. Sequencing was carried out using blood. Receptor source: a woman in her 30s with Graves' hyperthyroidism.

The genes are TRBV3-1 and TRBJ1-2; D remains unclear. CDR3 length: 13 residues. The germline V and J ends were trimmed by 2 bases and 4 bases, with 8 bases remaining between them. The germline CDR1 and CDR2 sequences are LGHDT and YNNKEL (reference sequence). CDR3 sequence (DNA): TGTGCCAGCAGCCAACAGAGGCTCTATGGCTACACCTTC. This translates into CASSQQRLYGYTF.

A note on this clonotype: This may arise from a read error, as a much more abundant clone is one base away. The DNA of the CDR3 is TGTGCCACCCTGAGTTTACAGGCGTTTTTGGGTGAGCAGTCCTTC. Encoded protein: CATLSLQAFLGEQSF. This chain links TRBV6-1 with TRBJ2-1; D possibly corresponds to TRBD1 (5 bases). In germline, CDR1 is MNHNS, CDR2 SASEGT. The length of the CDR3 is 15 residues.

This clonotype was seen ten or more times. The chain employs TRBV6-1 and TRBJ1-1, with TRBD1 as a possible D gene (6 bases). Germline-derived CDR1 and CDR2 are MNHNS and SASEGT. Trimming removed 6 bases at V and 8 bases at J, with 16 bases between. This CDR3 spans 13 amino acids. This CDR3 is CASSSPGAREAFF. The CDR3 DNA sequence: TGTGCCAGCAGCAGCCCAGGGGCCCGGGAAGCTTTCTTT.

This clonotype was recorded a few times. One end of the junction fails to match germline, which may point to a read error. The chain employs TRBV6-5 and TRBJ2-5, with TRBD1 matching 10 bases. The CDR3 has 17 amino acids. Germline assignment: CDR1 MNHEY and CDR2 SVGAGI. CDR3 sequence: CASSYSGQGDAHETQYF. CDR3 in DNA: TGTGCCAGCAGCTACTCTGGACAGGGGGATGCCCATGAGACCCAGTACTTC.

This clonotype was seen a few times. V usage is TRBV7-9 and J usage is TRBJ1-3; D is uncertain. Germline V gene sequence: CDR1 SEHNR, CDR2 FQNEAQ (reference sequence). This CDR3 contains 15 residues. Trimming took off 6 bases at V and 3 bases at J, with 15 bases between the two ends. The CDR3 here is CASSSSALGGNTIYF. The CDR3 DNA follows: TGTGCCAGCAGTTCCAGTGCCTTGGGTGGAAACACCATATATTTT. Supplemented by reference TRBV7-9 and TRBJ1-3, the full variable domain reads DTGVSQNPRHKITKRGQNVTFRCDPISEHNRLYWYRQTLGQGPEFLTYFQNEAQLEKSRLLSDRFSAERPKGSFSTLEIQRTEQGDSAMYLCASSSSALGGNTIYFGEGSWLTVV.

In this sample, this clonotype turned up a few times. The chain couples TRBV20-1 to TRBJ1-1; no reliable D call. CDR3 length: 14 residues. The V gene lost 6 bases and the J gene lost 1 base, with 15 bases spanning the gap. The V gene's germline CDR1 is DFQATT and CDR2 SNEGSKA (reference sequence). The CDR3 bases are TGCAGTGCCGTCGGGCAGACTCGGAACACTGAAGCTTTCTTT. The encoded protein is CSAVGQTRNTEAFF.

This clonotype has just a few counts. This rearrangement joins TRBV5-1 to TRBJ2-7; D perhaps matches TRBD1 (6 bases). Germline values: CDR1 SGHRS, CDR2 YFSETQ. With 0 bases removed from V and 3 bases from J, the gap between germline ends came to 13 bases. The CDR3 is 15 amino acids. The chain's CDR3 is CASSLVQGTFYEQYF. CDR3 nucleotides: TGCGCCAGCAGCTTGGTACAGGGCACCTTCTACGAGCAGTACTTC.

The gene calls are TRBV19 and TRBJ1-5; D gene ambiguous. The V gene's germline CDR1 is LNHDA and CDR2 SQIVND (reference sequence). The V end was cut by 3 bases, the J end by 8 bases, with 17 bases between. The CDR3 contains 15 residues. DNA of the CDR3: TGTGCCAGTAGTATTCGTGAGGCGAACCTGGAGCCCCAGCATTTT. This encodes CASSIREANLEPQHF. Combining the CDR3 with reference TRBV19 and TRBJ1-5 gives the whole variable domain DGGITQSPKYLFRKEGQNVTLSCEQNLNHDAMYWYRQDPGQGLRLIYYSQIVNDFQKGDIAEGYSVSREKKESFPLTVTSAQKNPTAFYLCASSIREANLEPQHFGDGTRLSIL.

This clonotype showed up many times. The V gene is TRBV5-1, the J gene TRBJ2-3, with D perhaps matching TRBD1 or TRBD2 (5 bases each). Germline CDR1 reads SGHRS; CDR2 reads YFSETQ. The CDR3 is made up of 15 amino acids. V lost 5 bases and J 0 bases, leaving 13 bases between the germline ends. The DNA for the CDR3 is TGCGCCAGCAGTCCCCTGGGGGATAGCACAGATACGCAGTATTTT. This encodes CASSPLGDSTDTQYF.